This T cell receptor (beta chain) comes out of a study of cytomegalovirus exposure and HLA in healthy donors. PCR was performed using 60 Vbeta and 13 Jbeta primers. Only in-frame clones appear in the TCRdb table, and some are missing; sequencing was by immunoSEQ multiplex PCR. The sample contains 150,000 to 200,000 clones, around 79% of which appear only once. Losses at the gene ends were 5 bases for V and 6 bases for J; bases not matched to a gene: 6. The germline gives CDR1 SGHTA, CDR2 FQGNSA. CDR3 length: 14 residues. This clone has a single count. The clonotype was recovered from a woman aged 40 to 55 in good health and CMV-seropositive. This chain connects TRBV7-2 to TRBJ1-2; 10 bases fit TRBD1. The sequenced material came from PBMCs. The CDR3 nucleotides are TGTGCCAGCAGCCGATTGGGACAGGGGAATGGCTACACCTTC. The encoded protein is CASSRLGQGNGYTF.